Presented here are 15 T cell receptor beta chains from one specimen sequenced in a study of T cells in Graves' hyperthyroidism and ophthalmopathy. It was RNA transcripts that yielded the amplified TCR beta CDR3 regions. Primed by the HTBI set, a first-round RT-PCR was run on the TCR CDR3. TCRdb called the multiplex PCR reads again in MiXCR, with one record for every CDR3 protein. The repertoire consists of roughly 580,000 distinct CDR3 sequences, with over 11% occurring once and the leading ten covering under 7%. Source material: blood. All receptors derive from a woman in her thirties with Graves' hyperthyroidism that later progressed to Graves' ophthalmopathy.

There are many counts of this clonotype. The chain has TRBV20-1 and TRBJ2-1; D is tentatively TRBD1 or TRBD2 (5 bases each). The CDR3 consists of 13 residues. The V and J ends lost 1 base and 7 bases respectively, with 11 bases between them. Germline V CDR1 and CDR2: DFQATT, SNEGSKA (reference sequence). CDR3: CSARGDQINEQFF. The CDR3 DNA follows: TGCAGTGCTAGAGGGGACCAAATAAATGAGCAGTTCTTC.

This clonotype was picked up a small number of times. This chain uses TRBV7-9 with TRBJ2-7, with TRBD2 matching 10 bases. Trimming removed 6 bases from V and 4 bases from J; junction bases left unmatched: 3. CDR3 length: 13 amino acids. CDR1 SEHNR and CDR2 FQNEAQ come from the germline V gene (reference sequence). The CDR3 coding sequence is TGTGCCAGCAGTCAACTAGCGGGATACGAGCAGTACTTC. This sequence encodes CASSQLAGYEQYF.

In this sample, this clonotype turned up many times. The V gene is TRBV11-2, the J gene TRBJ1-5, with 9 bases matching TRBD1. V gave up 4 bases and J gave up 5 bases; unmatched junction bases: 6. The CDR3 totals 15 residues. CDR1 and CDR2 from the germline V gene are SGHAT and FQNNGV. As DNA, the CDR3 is TGTGCCAGCAGCTCCGGGACAGGGAAGGATCAGCCCCAGCATTTT. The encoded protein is CASSSGTGKDQPQHF.

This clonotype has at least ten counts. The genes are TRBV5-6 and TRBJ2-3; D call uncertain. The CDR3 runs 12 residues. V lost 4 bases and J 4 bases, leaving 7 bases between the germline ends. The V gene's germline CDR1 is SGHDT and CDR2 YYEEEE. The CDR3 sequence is CASSTGPDTQYF. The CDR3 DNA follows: TGTGCCAGCAGCACTGGACCAGATACGCAGTATTTT.

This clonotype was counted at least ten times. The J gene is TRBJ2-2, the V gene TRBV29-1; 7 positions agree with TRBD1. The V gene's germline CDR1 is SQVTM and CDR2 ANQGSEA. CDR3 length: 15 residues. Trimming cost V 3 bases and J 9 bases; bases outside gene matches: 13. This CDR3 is CSVELPGGRVRELFF. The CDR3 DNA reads TGCAGCGTTGAGCTCCCAGGGGGACGTGTCAGGGAGCTGTTTTTT.

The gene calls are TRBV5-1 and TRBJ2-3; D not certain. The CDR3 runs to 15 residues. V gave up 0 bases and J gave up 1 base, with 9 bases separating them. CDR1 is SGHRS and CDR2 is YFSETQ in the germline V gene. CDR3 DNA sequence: TGCGCCAGCAGCTTGGAGGGATCCCGCACAGATACGCAGTATTTT. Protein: CASSLEGSRTDTQYF.

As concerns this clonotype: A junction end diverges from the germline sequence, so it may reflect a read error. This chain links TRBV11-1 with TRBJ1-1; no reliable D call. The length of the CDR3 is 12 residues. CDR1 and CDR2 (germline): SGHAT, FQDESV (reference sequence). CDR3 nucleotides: TGTACCAGCAGCTTAGTTCAAACACCTGCTTTCTTT. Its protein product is CTSSLVQTPAFF.

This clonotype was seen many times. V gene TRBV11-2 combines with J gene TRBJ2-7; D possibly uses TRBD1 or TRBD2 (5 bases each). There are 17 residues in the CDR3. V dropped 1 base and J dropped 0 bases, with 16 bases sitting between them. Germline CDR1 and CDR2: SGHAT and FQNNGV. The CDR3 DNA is TGTGCCAGCAGCTTAGGGCACAGAGGGGCAAGCTCCTACGAGCAGTACTTC. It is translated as CASSLGHRGASSYEQYF.

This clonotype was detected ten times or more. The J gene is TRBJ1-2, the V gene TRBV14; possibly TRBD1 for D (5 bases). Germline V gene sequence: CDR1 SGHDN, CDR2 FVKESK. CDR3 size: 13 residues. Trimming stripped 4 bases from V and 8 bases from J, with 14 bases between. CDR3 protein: CASSPTAQGGYTF. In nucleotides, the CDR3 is TGTGCCAGCAGCCCTACTGCCCAGGGAGGCTACACCTTC. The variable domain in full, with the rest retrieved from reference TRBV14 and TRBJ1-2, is EAGVTQFPSHSVIEKGQTVTLRCDPISGHDNLYWYRRVMGKEIKFLLHFVKESKQDESGMPNNRFLAERTGGTYSTLKVQPAELEDSGVYFCASSPTAQGGYTFGSGTRLTVV.

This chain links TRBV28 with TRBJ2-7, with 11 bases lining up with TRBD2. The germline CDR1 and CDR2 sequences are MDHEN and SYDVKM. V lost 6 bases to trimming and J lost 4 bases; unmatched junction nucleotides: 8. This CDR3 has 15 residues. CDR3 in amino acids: CASSLASGRWYEQYF. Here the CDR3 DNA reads TGTGCCAGCAGCTTGGCTAGCGGGAGGTGGTACGAGCAGTACTTC. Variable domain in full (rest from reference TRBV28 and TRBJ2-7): DVKVTQSSRYLVKRTGEKVFLECVQDMDHENMFWYRQDPGLGLRLIYFSYDVKMKEKGDIPEGYSVSREKKERFSLILESASTNQTSMYLCASSLASGRWYEQYFGPGTRLTVT.

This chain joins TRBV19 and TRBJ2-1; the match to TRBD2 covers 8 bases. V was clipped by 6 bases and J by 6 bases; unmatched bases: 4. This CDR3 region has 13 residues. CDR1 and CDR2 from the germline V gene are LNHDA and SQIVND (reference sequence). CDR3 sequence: CASRGLELNEQFF. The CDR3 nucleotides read TGTGCCAGTAGGGGACTAGAACTCAATGAGCAGTTCTTC.

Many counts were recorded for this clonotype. CDR3 amino acids: CASSPTDGQETQYF. In DNA, the CDR3 is TGTGCCAGCAGCCCCACAGACGGCCAAGAGACCCAGTACTTC. This chain connects TRBV9 to TRBJ2-5; D uncertain. V dropped 4 bases and J dropped 1 base, with 11 bases sitting between them. Germline CDR1 reads SGDLS; CDR2 reads YYNGEE. The CDR3 length is 14 residues.

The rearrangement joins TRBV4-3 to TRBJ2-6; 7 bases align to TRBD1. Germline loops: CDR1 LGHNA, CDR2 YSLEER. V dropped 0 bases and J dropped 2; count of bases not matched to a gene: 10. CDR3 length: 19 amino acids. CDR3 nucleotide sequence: TGCGCCAGCAGCCAAGATCTAGGCAGGGGGACCCCTGGGGCCAACGTCCTGACTTTC. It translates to CASSQDLGRGTPGANVLTF.

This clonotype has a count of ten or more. In DNA, the CDR3 is TGTGCCAGCAGTTTAAGGGGGTCCTACGAGCAGTACTTC. Encoded protein: CASSLRGSYEQYF. V and J are TRBV27 and TRBJ2-7, with D tentatively TRBD1 (6 bases). The V gene lost 2 bases and the J gene lost 1 base, with 6 bases spanning the gap. Per the germline V gene, CDR1 is MNHEY and CDR2 is SMNVEV (reference sequence). This CDR3 region has 13 residues.

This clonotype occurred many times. The CDR3 DNA reads as TGTGCCAGCAGTGAATATTATTTTGGACAGCCATCCTTGAACACTGAAGCTTTCTTT. Translating it yields CASSEYYFGQPSLNTEAFF. The rearrangement joins TRBV25-1 to TRBJ1-1; maybe TRBD1 (6 bases). Trimming stripped 0 bases from V and 0 bases from J, with 20 bases between. The V gene's germline CDR1 is MGHDK and CDR2 SYGVNS. The CDR3 consists of 19 residues.